These T cell receptor beta chains were read from a single sample in a study of T cells expressing NK-cell markers. With the 5' RACE reads reprocessed, TCRdb shows one record per CDR3 protein and no DNA. This repertoire includes approximately 440,000 distinct CDR3 sequences. Sequencing was performed on blood T cells: a sorted CD56 or NKG2C T cell subset, CD4+ or CD8+ T cells, or bulk PBMC T cells (not recorded which). Receptors were obtained from a woman aged 45-60 years in good health. The CDR3 runs from the conserved cysteine through the conserved F or W.

v_gene	j_gene	CDR3aa
TRBV12-3/TRBV12-4	TRBJ2-1	CASKSIAGLYNEQFF
TRBV27	TRBJ2-7	CASSLLPPSSGLAYEQYF
TRBV5-6	TRBJ1-1	CASSLLENTEAFF
TRBV20-1	TRBJ1-5	CSAPKGGGPNEDRPQHF
TRBV29-1	TRBJ2-7	CSAQLGSYEQYF
TRBV27	TRBJ1-1	CASTFSGQGFKNTEAFF
TRBV10-3	TRBJ2-3	CAISVGQSTDTQYF
TRBV3-1	TRBJ2-1	CASSQYPSGINEQFF
TRBV5-1	TRBJ2-1	CASSLMSVPEQFF
TRBV5-1	TRBJ2-7	CASSFFPGGNYEQYF
TRBV10-3	TRBJ2-1	CAISGTSESSYNEQFF
TRBV7-9	TRBJ1-2	CASSLVTQGVDGYTF
TRBV4-1	TRBJ2-3	CASSQETVGTDTQYF
TRBV2	TRBJ2-1	CASSGGRTNEQFF
TRBV28	TRBJ1-2	CASRTGGSNYGYTF
TRBV14	TRBJ1-2	CASSKLSGANYGYTF
TRBV7-6	TRBJ2-1	CASSRGGGRARWGEQFF
TRBV20-1	TRBJ2-1	CSARVVSSYNEQFF
TRBV10-3	TRBJ2-1	CAIAGTSVDEQFF
TRBV11-2	TRBJ1-2	CASSLELQNNGYTF
TRBV10-3	TRBJ2-1	CAILAVGGGYNEQFF
TRBV27	TRBJ2-1	CASSLDTGLAGGDEQFF
TRBV20-1	TRBJ2-1	CSARDGRVAYNEQFF
TRBV5-1	TRBJ1-6	CASSLGDRDSPLHF
TRBV12-3/TRBV12-4	TRBJ1-2	CASSRLGGAEGYTF
TRBV19	TRBJ2-3	CASSSEATTSGANTQYF
TRBV29-1	TRBJ2-2	CSVGFIRGTGELFF
TRBV7-6	TRBJ2-5	CASSLVSVETQYF
TRBV12-3/TRBV12-4	TRBJ2-4	CASSSRGAKNIQYF
TRBV5-1	TRBJ1-2	CASSLWGADGYTF
TRBV28	TRBJ2-3	CASRDPGGTQYF
TRBV4-2	TRBJ2-7	CASSQVSPGLGANYEQYF
TRBV18	TRBJ2-1	CASSPAVHDPSYNEQFF
TRBV20-1	TRBJ2-1	CSARPLGAGDYNEQFF
TRBV10-1	TRBJ2-1	CASKRGLAGDEEQFF
TRBV7-9	TRBJ2-7	CASSLGGTRALSYEQYF
TRBV7-8	TRBJ2-1	CASSFFGPNEQFF
TRBV7-2	TRBJ1-5	CASSTKRNQPQHF
TRBV9	TRBJ2-3	CASSSHLGADTQYF
TRBV6-1	TRBJ2-4	CASSAEGGRAQNIQYF
TRBV5-1	TRBJ2-2	CASSAQGLDTGELFF